What follows is one T cell receptor (beta chain) and its context. Antigen: not known. The entry originates in a study of blood T cells in healthy people across ages. Study-wide findings and caveats: Changes seen in expanded clonotypes were possibly confounded by donor CMV status left unknown.

Donors were healthy Caucasian individuals from Russia aged roughly 6 to 90. A second PCR of about 6 to 11 cycles used a sample-barcoded 5' primer and a J-beta primer mix. Each cDNA molecule was tagged by a template-switch adaptor with 12 random nucleotides. TCRdb re-derived calls from the 5' RACE reads in MiXCR, one entry per CDR3 protein. Among about 1.4 million distinct CDR3 sequences listed, around 55% were seen once. Sequencing was carried out using blood. The origin of this receptor is a man younger than 35 in good health.

CDR3 sequence reads: CASSAETGGGYEQYF. In DNA, the CDR3 is TGTGCCAGCAGTGCGGAGACAGGGGGCGGCTACGAGCAGTACTTC. The chain couples TRBV28 to TRBJ2-7, with 10 bases aligning to TRBD1. Germline V lookup: CDR1 MDHEN, CDR2 SYDVKM. Unmatched junction bases numbered 7, after V lost 5 bases and J lost 3 bases. This CDR3 comprises 15 residues.